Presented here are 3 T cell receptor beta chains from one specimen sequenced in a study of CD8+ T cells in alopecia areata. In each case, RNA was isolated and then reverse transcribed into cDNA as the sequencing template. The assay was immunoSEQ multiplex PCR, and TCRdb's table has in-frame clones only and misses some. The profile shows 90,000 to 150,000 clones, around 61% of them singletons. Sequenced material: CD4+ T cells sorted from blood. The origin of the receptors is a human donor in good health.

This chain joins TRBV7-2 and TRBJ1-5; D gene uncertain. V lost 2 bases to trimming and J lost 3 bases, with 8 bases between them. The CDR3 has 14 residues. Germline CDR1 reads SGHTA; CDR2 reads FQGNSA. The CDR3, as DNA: TGTGCCAGCAGCTTATATGATGCCAATCAGCCCCAGCATTTT. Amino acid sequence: CASSLYDANQPQHF.

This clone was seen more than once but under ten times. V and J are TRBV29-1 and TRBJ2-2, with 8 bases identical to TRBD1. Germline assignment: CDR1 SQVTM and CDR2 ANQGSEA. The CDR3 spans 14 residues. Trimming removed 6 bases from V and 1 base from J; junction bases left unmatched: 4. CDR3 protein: CSVGDRMNTGELFF. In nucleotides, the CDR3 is TGCAGCGTGGGGGACAGGATGAACACCGGGGAGCTGTTTTTT.

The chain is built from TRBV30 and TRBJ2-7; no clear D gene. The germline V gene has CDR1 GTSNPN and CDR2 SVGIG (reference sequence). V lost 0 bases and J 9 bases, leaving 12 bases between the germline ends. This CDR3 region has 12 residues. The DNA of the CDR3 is TGTGCCTGGAGTGTACAAGGTGGCGCGCAGTACTTC. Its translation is CAWSVQGGAQYF.